This paragraph covers one T cell receptor beta chain sequence. The sample originates from a study of T-cell memory formation after mild COVID-19. V lost 1 base, J lost 8 bases, and 10 bases stayed unmatched. The CDR3 has 15 residues. The germline CDR1 and CDR2 sequences are SGHVS and FNYEAQ. MiXCR, applied by TCRdb to the 5' RACE reads, yields one record per CDR3 protein. The table shows around 510,000 distinct CDR3 sequences, with about 20% occurring only once. The sequence derives from an adult woman who had mild COVID-19 (a few samples of this study predate the infection). Cell type and time point are not known. V and J are TRBV7-6 and TRBJ1-2; 7 bases align to TRBD1. The sequencing input was PBMCs or a T cell subset sorted from them (not recorded which). In DNA, the CDR3 is TGTGCCAGCAGCTTAGTTGCCCAGGGGGAGCGGGGCTACACCTTC. The encoded protein is CASSLVAQGERGYTF.